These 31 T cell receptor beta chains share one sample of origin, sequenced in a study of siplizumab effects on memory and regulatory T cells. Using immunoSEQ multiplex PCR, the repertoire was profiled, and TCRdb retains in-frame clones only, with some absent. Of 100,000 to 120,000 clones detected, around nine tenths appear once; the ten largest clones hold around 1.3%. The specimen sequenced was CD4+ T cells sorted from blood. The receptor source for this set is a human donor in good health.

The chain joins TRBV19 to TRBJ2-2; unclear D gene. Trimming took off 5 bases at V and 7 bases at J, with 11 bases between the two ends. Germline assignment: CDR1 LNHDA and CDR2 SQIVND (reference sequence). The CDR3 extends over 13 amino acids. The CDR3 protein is CASSRSFDGELFF. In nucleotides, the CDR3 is TGTGCCAGTAGTCGAAGTTTCGACGGGGAGCTGTTTTTT.

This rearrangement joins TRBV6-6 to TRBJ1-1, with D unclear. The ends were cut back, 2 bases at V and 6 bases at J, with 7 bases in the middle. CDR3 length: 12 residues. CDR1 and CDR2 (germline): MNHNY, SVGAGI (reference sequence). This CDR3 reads CASSYVGSEAFF. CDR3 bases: TGTGCCAGCAGTTACGTGGGGTCTGAAGCTTTCTTT.

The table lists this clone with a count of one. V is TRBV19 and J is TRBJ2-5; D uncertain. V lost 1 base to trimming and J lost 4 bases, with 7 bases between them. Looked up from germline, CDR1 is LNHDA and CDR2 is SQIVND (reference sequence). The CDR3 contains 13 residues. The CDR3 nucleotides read TGTGCCAGTAGTATAGGGCAGAGAGAGACCCAGTACTTC. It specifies CASSIGQRETQYF.

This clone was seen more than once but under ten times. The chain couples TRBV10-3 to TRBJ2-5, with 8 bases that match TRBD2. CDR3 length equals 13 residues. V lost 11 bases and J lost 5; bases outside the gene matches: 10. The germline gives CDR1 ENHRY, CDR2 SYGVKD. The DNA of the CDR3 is TGTGCCTCAAAAGCGGGGGCCAGGGAGACCCAGTACTTC. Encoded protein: CASKAGARETQYF.

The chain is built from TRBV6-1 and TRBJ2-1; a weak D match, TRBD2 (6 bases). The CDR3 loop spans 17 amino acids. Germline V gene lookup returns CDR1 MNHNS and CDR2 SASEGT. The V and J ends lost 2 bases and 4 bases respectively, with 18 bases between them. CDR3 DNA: TGTGCCAGCAGTGAATATATAGCGGTACTACCTTACAATGAGCAGTTCTTC. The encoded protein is CASSEYIAVLPYNEQFF.

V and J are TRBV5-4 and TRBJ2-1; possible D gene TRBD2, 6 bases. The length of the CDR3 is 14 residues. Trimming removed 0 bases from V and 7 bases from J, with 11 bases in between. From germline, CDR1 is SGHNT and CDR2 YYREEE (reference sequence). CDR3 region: CASSLVSGDNEQFF. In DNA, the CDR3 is TGTGCCAGCAGCTTGGTGTCGGGAGATAATGAGCAGTTCTTC.

The DNA for the CDR3 is TGTGCCAGCATAGACCTTAATAGCAATCAGCCCCAGCATTTT. Residues: CASIDLNSNQPQHF. The chain uses TRBV6-6 and TRBJ1-5, with D unclear. CDR3 length: 14 amino acids. Germline-derived CDR1 and CDR2 are MNHNY and SVGAGI (reference sequence). V was clipped by 7 bases and J by 0 bases, with 10 bases between them.

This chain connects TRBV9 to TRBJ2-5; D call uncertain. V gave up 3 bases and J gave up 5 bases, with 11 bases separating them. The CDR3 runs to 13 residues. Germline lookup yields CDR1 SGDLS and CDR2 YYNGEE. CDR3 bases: TGTGCCAGCAGCGCCTCCGTCGCCGAGACCCAGTACTTC. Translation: CASSASVAETQYF.

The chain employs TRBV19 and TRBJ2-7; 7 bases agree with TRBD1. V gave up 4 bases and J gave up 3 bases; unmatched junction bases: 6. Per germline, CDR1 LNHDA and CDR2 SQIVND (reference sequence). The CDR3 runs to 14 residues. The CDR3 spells CASSNPGQSYEQYF. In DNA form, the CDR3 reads TGTGCCAGTAGTAATCCGGGACAGAGCTACGAGCAGTACTTC.

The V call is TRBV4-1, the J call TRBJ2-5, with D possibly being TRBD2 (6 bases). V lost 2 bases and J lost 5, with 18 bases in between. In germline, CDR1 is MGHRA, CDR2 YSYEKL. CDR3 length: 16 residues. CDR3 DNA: TGCGCCAGCAGCCAATTTACGGGCGGGATCCGGGAGACCCAGTACTTC. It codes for CASSQFTGGIRETQYF.

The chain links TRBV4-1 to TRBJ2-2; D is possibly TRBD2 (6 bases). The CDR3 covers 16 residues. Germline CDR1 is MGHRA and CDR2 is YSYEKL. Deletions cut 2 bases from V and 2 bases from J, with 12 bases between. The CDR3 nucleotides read TGCGCCAGCAGCCAATCTAGCGCGTTTAACACCGGGGAGCTGTTTTTT. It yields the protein CASSQSSAFNTGELFF.

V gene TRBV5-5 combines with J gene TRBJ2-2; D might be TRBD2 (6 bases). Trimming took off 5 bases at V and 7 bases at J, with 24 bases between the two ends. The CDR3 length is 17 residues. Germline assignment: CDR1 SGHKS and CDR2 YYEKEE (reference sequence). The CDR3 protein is CASSRSRRGTPGGELFF. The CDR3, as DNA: TGTGCCAGCAGTAGGAGTCGGAGGGGAACCCCAGGCGGGGAGCTGTTTTTT.

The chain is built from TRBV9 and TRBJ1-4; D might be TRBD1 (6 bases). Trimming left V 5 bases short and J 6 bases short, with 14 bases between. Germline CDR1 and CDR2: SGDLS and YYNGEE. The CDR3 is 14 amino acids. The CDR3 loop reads CASSKDSTYEKLFF. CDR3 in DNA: TGTGCCAGCAGTAAGGACAGTACTTATGAAAAACTGTTTTTT. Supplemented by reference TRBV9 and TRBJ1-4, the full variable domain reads DSGVTQTPKHLITATGQRVTLRCSPRSGDLSVYWYQQSLDQGLQFLIQYYNGEERAKGNILERFSAQQFPDLHSELNLSSLELGDSALYFCASSKDSTYEKLFFGSGTQLSVL.

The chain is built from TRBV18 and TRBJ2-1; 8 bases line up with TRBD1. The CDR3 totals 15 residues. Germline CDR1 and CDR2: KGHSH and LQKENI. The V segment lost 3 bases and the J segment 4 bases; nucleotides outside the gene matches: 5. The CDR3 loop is CASSPDRDIYNEQFF. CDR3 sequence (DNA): TGTGCCAGCTCACCGGACAGGGACATTTACAATGAGCAGTTCTTC.

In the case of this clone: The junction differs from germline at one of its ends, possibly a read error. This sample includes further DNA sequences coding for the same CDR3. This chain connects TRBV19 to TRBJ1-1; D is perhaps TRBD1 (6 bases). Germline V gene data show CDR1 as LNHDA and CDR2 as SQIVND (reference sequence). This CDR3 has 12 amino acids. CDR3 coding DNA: TGCGCCAGTAGTATGGACAGTGATGAAGCTTTCTTT. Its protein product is CASSMDSDEAFF.

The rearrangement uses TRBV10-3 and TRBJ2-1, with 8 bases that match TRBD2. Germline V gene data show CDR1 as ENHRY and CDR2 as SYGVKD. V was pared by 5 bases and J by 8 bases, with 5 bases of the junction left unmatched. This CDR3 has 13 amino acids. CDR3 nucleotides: TGTGCCATCAGTACCGGGGGGGCCGATGAGCAGTTCTTC. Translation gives CAISTGGADEQFF.

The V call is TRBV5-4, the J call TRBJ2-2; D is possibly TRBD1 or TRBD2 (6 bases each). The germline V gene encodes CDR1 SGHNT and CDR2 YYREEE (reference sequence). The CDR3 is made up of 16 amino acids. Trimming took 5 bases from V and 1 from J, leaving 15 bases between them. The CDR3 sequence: CASSKGGRQNTGELFF. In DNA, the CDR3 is TGTGCCAGCAGTAAGGGGGGAAGGCAGAACACCGGGGAGCTGTTTTTT.

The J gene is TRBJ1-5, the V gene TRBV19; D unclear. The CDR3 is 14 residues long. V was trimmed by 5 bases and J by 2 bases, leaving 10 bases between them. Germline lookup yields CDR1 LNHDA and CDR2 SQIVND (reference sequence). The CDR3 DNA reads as TGTGCCAGTAGTTACGGTGACCGCAATCAGCCCCAGCATTTT. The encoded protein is CASSYGDRNQPQHF.

In DNA form, the CDR3 reads TGCGCCAGCAGCTCCGGGACAGGGGGCGGGGATACGCAGTATTTT. It codes for CASSSGTGGGDTQYF. The chain uses TRBV5-1 and TRBJ2-3; 12 positions match TRBD1. The CDR3 consists of 15 residues. V gave up 3 bases and J gave up 6 bases; unmatched junction bases: 5. CDR1 and CDR2 from the germline V gene are SGHRS and YFSETQ. The whole variable domain, filled in from reference TRBV5-1 and TRBJ2-3, reads KAGVTQTPRYLIKTRGQQVTLSCSPISGHRSVSWYQQTPGQGLQFLFEYFSETQRNKGNFPGRFSGRQFSNSRSEMNVSTLELGDSALYLCASSSGTGGGDTQYFGPGTRLTVL.

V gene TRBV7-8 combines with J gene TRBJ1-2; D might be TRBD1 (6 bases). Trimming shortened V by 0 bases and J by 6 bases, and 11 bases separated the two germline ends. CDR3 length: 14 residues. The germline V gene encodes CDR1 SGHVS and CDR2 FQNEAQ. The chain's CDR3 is CASSLAQGRDGYTF. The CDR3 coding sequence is TGTGCCAGCAGCTTAGCCCAGGGGAGGGATGGCTACACCTTC. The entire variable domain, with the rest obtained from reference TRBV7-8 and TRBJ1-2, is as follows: GAGVSQSPRYKVAKRGQDVALRCDPISGHVSLFWYQQALGQGPEFLTYFQNEAQLDKSGLPSDRFFAERPEGSVSTLKIQRTQQEDSAVYLCASSLAQGRDGYTFGSGTRLTVV.

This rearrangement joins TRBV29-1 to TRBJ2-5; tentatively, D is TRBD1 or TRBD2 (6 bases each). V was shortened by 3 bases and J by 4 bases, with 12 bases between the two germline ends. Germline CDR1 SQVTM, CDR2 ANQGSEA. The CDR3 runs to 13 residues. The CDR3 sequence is CSVDKGGVETQYF. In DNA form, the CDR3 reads TGCAGCGTTGATAAGGGGGGAGTAGAGACCCAGTACTTC. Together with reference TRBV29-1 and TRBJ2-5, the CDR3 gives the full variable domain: SAVISQKPSRDICQRGTSLTIQCQVDSQVTMMFWYRQQPGQSLTLIATANQGSEATYESGFVIDKFPISRPNLTFSTLTVSNMSPEDSSIYLCSVDKGGVETQYFGPGTRLLVL.

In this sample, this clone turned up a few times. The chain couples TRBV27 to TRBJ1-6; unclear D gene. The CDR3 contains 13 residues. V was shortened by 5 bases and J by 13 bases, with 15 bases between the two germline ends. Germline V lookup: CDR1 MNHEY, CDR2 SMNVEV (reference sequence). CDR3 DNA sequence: TGTGCCAGCAGTCCCCGGGGAGCTGAGCCCCTCCACTTT. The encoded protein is CASSPRGAEPLHF.

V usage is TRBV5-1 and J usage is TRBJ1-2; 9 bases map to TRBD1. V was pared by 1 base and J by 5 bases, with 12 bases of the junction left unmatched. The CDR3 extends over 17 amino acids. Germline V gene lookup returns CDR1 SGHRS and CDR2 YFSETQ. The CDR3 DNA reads TGCGCCAGCAGCTTGCTGGGACAGGGTCTAGGAAGGTATGGCTACACCTTC. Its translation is CASSLLGQGLGRYGYTF.

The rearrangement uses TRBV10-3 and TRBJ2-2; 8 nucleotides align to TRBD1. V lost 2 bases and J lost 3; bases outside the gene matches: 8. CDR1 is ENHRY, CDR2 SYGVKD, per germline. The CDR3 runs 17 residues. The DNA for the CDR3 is TGTGCCATCAGTGAGACGAGGACAGGGTCATACACCGGGGAGCTGTTTTTT. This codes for CAISETRTGSYTGELFF.

As DNA, the CDR3 is TGTGCCAGCAGTCGAATTCAGGGCGATGGCTACACCTTC. It translates to CASSRIQGDGYTF. V usage is TRBV7-2 and J usage is TRBJ1-2; the D gene is possibly TRBD1 (5 bases). Germline lookup yields CDR1 SGHTA and CDR2 FQGNSA. CDR3 size: 13 residues. Deletions cut 6 bases from V and 6 bases from J, with 14 bases between.

This chain's CDR3 is CASSLMWDSGNTIYF. The DNA of the CDR3 is TGCGCCAGCAGCTTGATGTGGGACTCTGGAAACACCATATATTTT. The chain uses TRBV5-1 and TRBJ1-3; D unresolved. The CDR3 totals 15 residues. Trimming removed 1 base at V and 0 bases at J, with 8 bases between. Germline loops: CDR1 SGHRS, CDR2 YFSETQ.

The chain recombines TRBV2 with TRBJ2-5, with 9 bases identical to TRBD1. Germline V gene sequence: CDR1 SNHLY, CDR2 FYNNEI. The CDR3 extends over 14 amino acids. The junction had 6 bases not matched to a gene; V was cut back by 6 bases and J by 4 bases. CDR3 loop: CASRLTGGPETQYF. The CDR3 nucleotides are TGTGCCAGCAGACTAACAGGGGGCCCAGAGACCCAGTACTTC. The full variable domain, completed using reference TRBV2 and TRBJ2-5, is EPEVTQTPSHQVTQMGQEVILRCVPISNHLYFYWYRQILGQKVEFLVSFYNNEISEKSEIFDDQFSVERPDGSNFTLKIRSTKLEDSAMYFCASRLTGGPETQYFGPGTRLLVL.

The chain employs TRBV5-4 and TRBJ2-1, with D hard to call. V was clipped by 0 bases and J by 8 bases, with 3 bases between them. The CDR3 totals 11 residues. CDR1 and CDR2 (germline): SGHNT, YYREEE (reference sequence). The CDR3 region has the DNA TGTGCCAGCAGCTTGGTGGATGAGCAGTTCTTC. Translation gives CASSLVDEQFF. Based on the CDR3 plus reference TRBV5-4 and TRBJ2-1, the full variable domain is ETGVTQSPTHLIKTRGQQVTLRCSSQSGHNTVSWYQQALGQGPQFIFQYYREEENGRGNFPPRFSGLQFPNYSSELNVNALELDDSALYLCASSLVDEQFFGPGTRLTVL.

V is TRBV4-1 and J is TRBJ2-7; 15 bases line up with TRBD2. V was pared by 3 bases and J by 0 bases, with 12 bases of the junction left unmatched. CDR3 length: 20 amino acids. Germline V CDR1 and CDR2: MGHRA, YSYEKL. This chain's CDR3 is CASSHWEGLAGGRSSYEQYF. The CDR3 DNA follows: TGCGCCAGCAGCCACTGGGAGGGACTAGCGGGGGGTAGGAGCTCCTACGAGCAGTACTTC.

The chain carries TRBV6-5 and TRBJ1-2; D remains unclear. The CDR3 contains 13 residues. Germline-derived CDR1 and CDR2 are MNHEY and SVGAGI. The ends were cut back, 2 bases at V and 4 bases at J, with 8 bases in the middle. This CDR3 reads CASSYIGIYGYTF. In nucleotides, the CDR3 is TGTGCCAGCAGTTACATAGGGATCTATGGCTACACCTTC.

CDR3 in amino acids: CASSPSGRDGNEQFF. The CDR3 DNA follows: TGCGCCAGCAGCCCTAGCGGGAGAGATGGCAATGAGCAGTTCTTC. The rearrangement joins TRBV5-1 to TRBJ2-1; TRBD2 matches 10 bases. Germline V gene lookup returns CDR1 SGHRS and CDR2 YFSETQ. Losses at the gene ends were 4 bases for V and 6 bases for J; bases not matched to a gene: 7. The CDR3 is made up of 15 amino acids.